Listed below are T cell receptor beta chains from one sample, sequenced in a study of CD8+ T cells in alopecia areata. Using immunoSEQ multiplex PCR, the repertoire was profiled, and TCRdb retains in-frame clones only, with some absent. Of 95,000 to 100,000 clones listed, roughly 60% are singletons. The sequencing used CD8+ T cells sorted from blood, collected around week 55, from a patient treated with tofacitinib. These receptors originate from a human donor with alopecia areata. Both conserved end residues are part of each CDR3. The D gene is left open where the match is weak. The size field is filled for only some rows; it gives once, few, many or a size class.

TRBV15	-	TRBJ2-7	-	TGTGCCACCAGCAGACTAGCCTTCCACGAGCAGTACTTC	CATSRLAFHEQYF
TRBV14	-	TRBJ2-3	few	TGTGCCAGCAGCCATCCTAACCGCACAGAGGCGCAGTATTTT	CASSHPNRTEAQYF
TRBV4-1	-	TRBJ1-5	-	TGCGCCAGCAGCCAAGATGACCTACCACGTCAGCCCCAGCATTTT	CASSQDDLPRQPQHF
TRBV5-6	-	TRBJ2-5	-	TGTGCCAGCAGTCTGGGCAGGGAGACCCAGTACTTC	CASSLGRETQYF
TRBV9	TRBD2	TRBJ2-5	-	TGTGCCAGCAGCTCGCGGACTAGCGGGGGAGAGACCCAGTACTTC	CASSSRTSGGETQYF
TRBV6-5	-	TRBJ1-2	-	TGTGCCAGCAGTTACTACGCCCGGGCAGGGAAAGGCTACACCTTC	CASSYYARAGKGYTF
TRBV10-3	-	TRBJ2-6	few	TGTGCCATCAGTGCGGTAGAAAGCTCTGGGGCCAACGTCCTGACTTTC	CAISAVESSGANVLTF
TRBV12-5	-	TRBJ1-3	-	TGTGCTAGTGGTTTGGTAGAGGACACCTCTGGAAACACCATATATTTT	CASGLVEDTSGNTIYF
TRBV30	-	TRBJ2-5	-	TGTGCCTGGAGGGCTGGGTTCCCAGAGACCCAGTACTTC	CAWRAGFPETQYF
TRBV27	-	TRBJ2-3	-	TGTGCCAGCAGTTCCGGGTTGGAGGGGACAGATACGCAGTATTTT	CASSSGLEGTDTQYF
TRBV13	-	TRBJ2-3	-	TGTGCCAGTAAAAGGTCGCGGAAAAGCACAGATACGCAGTATTTT	CASKRSRKSTDTQYF
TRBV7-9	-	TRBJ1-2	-	TGTGCCAGCAGCCCCGACAGAAATGGCTACACCTTC	CASSPDRNGYTF
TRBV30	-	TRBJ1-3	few	TGTGCCTGGTGGGCGCTAAACAGTCCTGGAAGGGGAAACACCATATATTTT	CAWWALNSPGRGNTIYF
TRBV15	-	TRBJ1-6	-	TGTGCCACCAGCAGAGAAGACATGGAAGGTTCACCCCTCCACTTT	CATSREDMEGSPLHF
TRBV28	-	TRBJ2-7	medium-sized	TGTGCCAGCAGTTTACAGTCATGGATTTACGAGCAGTACTTC	CASSLQSWIYEQYF
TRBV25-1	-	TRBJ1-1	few	TGTGCCAGCAGTGAATATTTGAACACTGAAGCTTTCTTT	CASSEYLNTEAFF
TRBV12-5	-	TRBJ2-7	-	TGTGCTAGTGGTTTAGGGCAGACCTACGAGCAGTACTTC	CASGLGQTYEQYF
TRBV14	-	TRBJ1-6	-	TGTGCCAGCAGCCAAGGACCATTCGATAATTCACCCCTCCACTTT	CASSQGPFDNSPLHF
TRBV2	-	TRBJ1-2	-	TGTGCCAGCACGGGGGTCTATGGCTACACCTTC	CASTGVYGYTF
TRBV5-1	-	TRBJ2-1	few	TGCGCCAGCAGCCCTACAGCGCTAGGCTACAATGAGCAGTTCTTC	CASSPTALGYNEQFF
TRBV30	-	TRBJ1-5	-	TGTGCCTGGAGTGTTGGCCTGGTCGGTCAGCCCCAGCATTTT	CAWSVGLVGQPQHF
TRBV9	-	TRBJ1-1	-	TGTGCCAGCAGCGTATCCGGGCGAGCCGCTGAAGCTTTCTTT	CASSVSGRAAEAFF
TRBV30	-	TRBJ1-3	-	TGTGCCTGGAGTACGGGAGTAGCCGGAAACACCATATATTTT	CAWSTGVAGNTIYF
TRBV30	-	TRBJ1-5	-	TGTGCCTGGAGTGTAGGGGTTAGCAATCAGCCCCAGCATTTT	CAWSVGVSNQPQHF
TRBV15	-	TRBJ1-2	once	TGTGCCACCAGCGACAGGCCGATCGTGGATGGCTACACCTTC	CATSDRPIVDGYTF
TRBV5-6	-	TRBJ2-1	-	TGTGCCAGCAGATCGCCCTACAATGAGCAGTTCTTC	CASRSPYNEQFF
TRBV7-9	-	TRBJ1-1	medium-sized	TGTGCCAGCAGCTTAGTCACCGGGTCTGAAGCTTTCTTT	CASSLVTGSEAFF
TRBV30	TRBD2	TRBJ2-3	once	TGTGCCTGCCTAACTAGCGGGGGATCGAAAGATACGCAGTATTTT	CACLTSGGSKDTQYF
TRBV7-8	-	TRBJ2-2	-	TGTGCCAGCAGCCCGCAGGGGACGATCACCGGGGAGCTGTTTTTT	CASSPQGTITGELFF
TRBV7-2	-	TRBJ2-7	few	TGTGCCAGCAGCCCCCCCTACGAGCAGTACTTC	CASSPPYEQYF
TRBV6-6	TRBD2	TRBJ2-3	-	TGTGCCAGCAGTTGGCGGGGAGGGCGCACAGATACGCAGTATTTT	CASSWRGGRTDTQYF
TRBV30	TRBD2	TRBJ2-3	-	TGTGCCTGGAGTCCCGGGACTAGCGGGGGCACAGATACGCAGTATTTT	CAWSPGTSGGTDTQYF
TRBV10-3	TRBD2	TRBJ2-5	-	TGTGCCGCTGCTAGCGGGGAGAAGACCCAGTACTTC	CAAASGEKTQYF
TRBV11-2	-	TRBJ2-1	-	TGTGCCAGCAGCTTACGACGGACGGGACACTACAATGAGCAGTTCTTC	CASSLRRTGHYNEQFF
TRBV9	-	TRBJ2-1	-	TGTGCCAGCAGCGCCCTGCGGGACTCCTACAATGAGCAGTTCTTC	CASSALRDSYNEQFF
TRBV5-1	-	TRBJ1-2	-	TGCGCCAGCAGCTTGGGCAACAGGGATGGCTACACCTTC	CASSLGNRDGYTF
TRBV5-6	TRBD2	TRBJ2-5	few	TGTGCCAGCAGCACAACGACTAGCACGGGAGAGACCCAGTACTTC	CASSTTTSTGETQYF